This record looks at one T cell receptor (beta chain) sequence and its context. Its antigen is not known. With 1 base removed from V and 1 base from J, the gap between germline ends came to 8 bases. The germline gives CDR1 SGHDT, CDR2 YYEEEE. CDR3 length equals 14 residues. The data originate from a study of T cells in Graves' hyperthyroidism and ophthalmopathy. It was RNA transcripts that yielded the amplified TCR beta CDR3 regions. RT-PCR in the first round (using the HTBI primer set) targeted the TCR CDR3. TCRdb reanalysed the multiplex PCR reads using MiXCR and keeps one entry per CDR3 protein. The profile shows about 840,000 distinct CDR3 sequences, about two fifths of them singletons. Clinicians diagnosed patients from clinical symptoms, serum thyroxine and TRAb, thyroid ultrasound and orbital computed tomography. Study results and caveats: Most thyroid clonotypes with frequency above 0.001 were detected in blood.

This chain links TRBV5-6 with TRBJ1-1; D gene ambiguous. The receptor comes from a man in his late teens or twenties with Graves' hyperthyroidism. Sequencing was done on a sample of blood. The CDR3 sequence is CASSLLSGNTEAFF. The CDR3 nucleotides are TGTGCCAGCAGCTTGTTGAGCGGGAACACTGAAGCTTTCTTT.